The 2 T cell receptor beta chains reported below all come from one sample, sequenced in a study of OX40 agonist ivuxolimab in advanced cancers. Sequencing used immunoSEQ multiplex PCR; TCRdb keeps in-frame clones, though not all of them. Altogether roughly 76,000 clones are present, less than 90% being singletons, with the ten largest covering roughly 3.1%. The starting material was CD4+ or CD8+ T cells sorted from blood, obtained in a trial of the OX40 agonist ivuxolimab. The receptor source for this set is an adult with an advanced solid tumor such as melanoma, head and neck, liver or kidney cancer.

The J gene is TRBJ2-1, the V gene TRBV7-2; TRBD1 aligns across 11 bases. From germline, CDR1 is SGHTA and CDR2 FQGNSA. After removal of 5 bases from V and 3 bases from J, the junction contained 6 bases not matched to a gene. This CDR3 region has 16 residues. CDR3 bases: TGTGCCAGCAGCCCGGGGGGGACAGGGGGCTACAATGAGCAGTTCTTC. Its protein is CASSPGGTGGYNEQFF. The full variable domain, rest sourced from reference TRBV7-2 and TRBJ2-1, is GAGVSQSPSNKVTEKGKDVELRCDPISGHTALYWYRQSLGQGLEFLIYFQGNSAPDKSGLPSDRFSAERTGGSVSTLTIQRTQQEDSAVYLCASSPGGTGGYNEQFFGPGTRLTVL.

The chain has TRBV6-5 and TRBJ1-1; perhaps TRBD1 as D (6 bases). This CDR3 has 15 amino acids. The germline gives CDR1 MNHEY, CDR2 SVGAGI. The V end lost 2 bases, the J end lost 7 bases, and 17 bases lay between the germline ends. Here the CDR3 reads CASSYGTPIRVEAFF. For the CDR3, the DNA is TGTGCCAGCAGTTACGGGACACCTATTCGGGTTGAAGCTTTCTTT.